This note documents a single TCR beta chain sequence. The sample originates from a study of T cell responses to AZD1222 COVID-19 vaccine. Produced via immunoSEQ multiplex PCR; TCRdb's table is partial and in-frame only. This sample has over 100,000 clones, with around nine tenths found just once. V was cut by 6 bases and J by 9 bases, with 21 bases left in between. Germline values: CDR1 MNHEY, CDR2 SVGEGT. The CDR3 covers 15 residues. This specimen was peripheral blood, taken on day 0 of AZD1222 vaccination. This clonotype was obtained from an adult in good health. V gene TRBV6-2 or TRBV6-3 combines with J gene TRBJ2-1; either TRBD1 or TRBD2 may supply D (5 bases each). The CDR3 protein is CASSPGTNSGGEQFF. CDR3 bases: TGTGCCAGCAGCCCCGGGACCAACAGTGGTGGTGAGCAGTTCTTC.